Listed below are T cell receptor beta chains from one sample, sequenced in a study of neurological immune-mediated disorders. Using its own MiXCR run on the 5' RACE reads, TCRdb lists one record per CDR3 protein. Among under 75,000 distinct CDR3 sequences listed, around 3.4% were seen once. The specimen was PBMCs. These receptors were obtained from a woman in her sixties with multiple sclerosis. CDR3s include the opening cysteine and the closing phenylalanine or tryptophan. D genes are given only for firm matches. Clone size is given as once, few, many or a size class.

D	size	V	J	DNA	CDR3
.	many	TRBV20-1	TRBJ2-7	TGCAGTGCTAGAGATCAGGGGGGCTCCTCCTACGAGCAGTACTTC	CSARDQGGSSYEQYF
.	many	TRBV20-1	TRBJ2-1	TGCAGTGCTAGTGGAGGGGGCGGACACTACAATGAGCAGTTCTTC	CSASGGGGHYNEQFF
.	many	TRBV20-1	TRBJ2-4	TGCAGTGCTGGGCCAGCCAAAAACATTCAGTACTTC	CSAGPAKNIQYF
.	many	TRBV27	TRBJ1-5	TGTGCCAGCAGGCCGGGGGGTAGCAATCAGCCCCAGCATTTT	CASRPGGSNQPQHF
.	many	TRBV9	TRBJ2-7	TGTGCCAGCAGCGCTGGGACGCAGGGGGAGCAGTACTTC	CASSAGTQGEQYF
TRBD2	many	TRBV27	TRBJ2-7	TGTGCCAGCAGTTCGTTTAGGGTAGCGGGGAGTTACGAGCAGTACTTC	CASSSFRVAGSYEQYF
.	many	TRBV19	TRBJ2-1	TGTGCCAGTAGTAAGGGGTCGTTCTCCTACAATGAGCAGTTCTTC	CASSKGSFSYNEQFF
TRBD2	many	TRBV7-3	TRBJ2-1	TGTGCCAGCAGCTTAACCTCGGGACTAGAATACAATGAGCAGTTCTTC	CASSLTSGLEYNEQFF
.	many	TRBV12-3/TRBV12-4	TRBJ2-7	TGTGCCAGCAGTTTAGCGCGCGAGCAGTACTTC	CASSLAREQYF
TRBD1	many	TRBV20-1	TRBJ2-1	TGCAGTGCCGGGACAGGGAGCTCCTACAATGAGCAGTTCTTC	CSAGTGSSYNEQFF
.	many	TRBV20-1	TRBJ2-7	TGCAGTGCTTCCAGGGGCGGATTCTACGAGCAGTACTTC	CSASRGGFYEQYF
TRBD1	many	TRBV20-1	TRBJ1-5	TGCAGTGCTAGAGTAGGGCCCCATACGACAGGGTATGATCAGCCCCAGCATTTT	CSARVGPHTTGYDQPQHF
.	many	TRBV5-1	TRBJ2-2	TGCGCCAGCAGCTCAGACACAAGTCCGGGGGAGCTGTTTTTT	CASSSDTSPGELFF
.	many	TRBV7-2	TRBJ2-5	TGTGCCAGCAGCCTATTAGGGCCTGGCGAGACCCAGTACTTC	CASSLLGPGETQYF
.	few	TRBV4-1	TRBJ1-4	TGCGCCAGCAGCCAAGGAGTGGCAACTAATGAAAAACTGTTTTTT	CASSQGVATNEKLFF
.	many	TRBV29-1	TRBJ1-5	TGCAGCGTTGAAGGCCCTCAGCCCCAGCATTTT	CSVEGPQPQHF
TRBD1	many	TRBV12-3/TRBV12-4	TRBJ1-1	TGTGCCAGCAGTCCGGACAGGACTTACACTGAAGCTTTCTTT	CASSPDRTYTEAFF
.	many	TRBV5-1	TRBJ1-1	TGCGCCAGCAGCTTGGTCCCGCGAACGGATGAAGCTTTCTTT	CASSLVPRTDEAFF
.	many	TRBV18	TRBJ2-4	TGTGCCAGCTCATCTACACGGGGGGCAGCCAAAAACATTCAGTACTTC	CASSSTRGAAKNIQYF
.	many	TRBV28	TRBJ1-1	TGTGCCAGCATCGGGGCTATGAACACTGAAGCTTTCTTT	CASIGAMNTEAFF
TRBD2	medium-sized	TRBV12-3/TRBV12-4	TRBJ2-5	TGTGCCAGCAGTTTTAGCGGGAAAGAGACCCAGTACTTC	CASSFSGKETQYF
TRBD2	many	TRBV5-1	TRBJ2-7	TGCGCCAGCAGCGAGACTAGCGGGAGGATCAACGAGCAGTACTTC	CASSETSGRINEQYF
.	many	TRBV14	TRBJ1-1	TGTGCCAGCAGCCAACGACAGCCGAACACTGAAGCTTTCTTT	CASSQRQPNTEAFF
TRBD1	few	TRBV6-4	TRBJ1-1	TGTGCCAGCAGCCCTTCGGGGGGACAGGGGATTTGGAACACTGAAGCTTTCTTT	CASSPSGGQGIWNTEAFF
.	once	TRBV6-2/TRBV6-3	TRBJ2-5	TGTGACAGCAGCAACGCGGAGACCCAGTACTTC	CDSSNAETQYF
TRBD2	many	TRBV5-1	TRBJ2-1	TGCGCCAGCAGCTTGGGTAGCGGGAGTGGGGATGAGCAGTTCTTC	CASSLGSGSGDEQFF
.	many	TRBV29-1	TRBJ1-2	TGCAGCGTCGCCCCGGGGCCTAACTATGGCTACACCTTC	CSVAPGPNYGYTF
.	few	TRBV10-3	TRBJ1-1	TGTGCCATCAGTGGGTCTTGGGGGGCCATGAACACTGAAGCTTTCTTT	CAISGSWGAMNTEAFF
.	many	TRBV5-1	TRBJ1-1	TGCGCCAGCAGCTTACAACGAGGGAACACTGAAGCTTTCTTT	CASSLQRGNTEAFF
TRBD1	many	TRBV7-2	TRBJ1-2	TGTGCCAGCAGCTTAGGAGGACAGGGGGGATATGGCTACACCTTC	CASSLGGQGGYGYTF
.	many	TRBV11-2	TRBJ1-1	TGTGCCAGCAGCCCTCTTCCGGGGGCAAGGAACACTGAAGCTTTCTTT	CASSPLPGARNTEAFF
TRBD2	many	TRBV10-3	TRBJ2-2	TGTGCCATCAGTGGAGTAGCGGGAGGGAACACCGGGGAGCTGTTTTTT	CAISGVAGGNTGELFF
.	many	TRBV4-3	TRBJ2-6	TGCGCCAGCAGCTGGGAAATCGGGGCCAACGTCCTGACTTTC	CASSWEIGANVLTF
TRBD1	many	TRBV5-1	TRBJ2-1	TGCGCCAGCAGCTTAGCAGGGGGCAATGAGCAGTTCTTC	CASSLAGGNEQFF
.	many	TRBV28	TRBJ2-1	TGTGCCAGCAGTTCAATACGGGGGCTAGCGTCCTACAATGAGCAGTTCTTC	CASSSIRGLASYNEQFF
TRBD1	many	TRBV5-1	TRBJ2-5	TGCGCCAGCAGCTTAACAGCGGACAGGGAGACCCAGTACTTC	CASSLTADRETQYF
.	many	TRBV28	TRBJ1-2	TGTGCCAGCAGCCCCACAGTTAACTATGGCTACACCTTC	CASSPTVNYGYTF
.	many	TRBV20-1	TRBJ2-3	TGCAGTGCTAGGGGCCAGGCGTGGCAGTATTTT	CSARGQAWQYF
TRBD1	many	TRBV5-1	TRBJ2-2	TGCGCCAGCAGCTTACAACCCGACAGGGTCACCGGGGAGCTGTTTTTT	CASSLQPDRVTGELFF
.	many	TRBV7-2	TRBJ2-3	TGTGCCAGCAGCTTAGTTCACGGGGGAACGATCACAGATACGCAGTATTTT	CASSLVHGGTITDTQYF
TRBD1	many	TRBV15	TRBJ1-2	TGTGCCACCAGCAAACGCCTAGGGACAGCATATGGCTACACCTTC	CATSKRLGTAYGYTF
.	many	TRBV7-9	TRBJ2-5	TGTGCCAGCAGCTTAGCAGGGGCTACTCGAGGGGAAGAGACCCAGTACTTC	CASSLAGATRGEETQYF
TRBD2	many	TRBV28	TRBJ2-5	TGTGCCAGCAGTTTATACCTAGCGGGGTCCCCTGGGGAGACCCAGTACTTC	CASSLYLAGSPGETQYF
.	many	TRBV2	TRBJ2-1	TGTGCCAGCAGAACCGGGACCCGTACGGATGAGCAGTTCTTC	CASRTGTRTDEQFF
.	many	TRBV29-1	TRBJ2-7	TGCAGCGTTAAACAGGCTAACTACGAGCAGTACTTC	CSVKQANYEQYF
.	many	TRBV21-1	TRBJ1-6	TGTGCCAGCAGCAAAGTACGGCCAGGGGTCCCTCCACCCCTCCACTTT	CASSKVRPGVPPPLHF
.	many	TRBV20-1	TRBJ1-2	TGCAGTGCTCCCTCGGACAGTGAAGGCTACACCTTC	CSAPSDSEGYTF
.	many	TRBV12-3/TRBV12-4	TRBJ1-4	TGTGCCAGCAGGTTGACAGGCTTTAATGAAAAACTGTTTTTT	CASRLTGFNEKLFF
.	many	TRBV18	TRBJ2-3	TGTGCCAGCTCCCCTCAGGGAGGAGATACGCAGTATTTT	CASSPQGGDTQYF
TRBD1	many	TRBV10-3	TRBJ1-2	TGTGCCATCAGTGGAGACAGGGGGCTGAGAATCTATGGCTACACCTTC	CAISGDRGLRIYGYTF
.	many	TRBV7-8	TRBJ2-5	TGTGCCAGCAGCTCACGGGACCCTGGGGAGACCCAGTACTTC	CASSSRDPGETQYF
.	many	TRBV29-1	TRBJ1-2	TGCAGCGTTGAAGTCGGGCTTGGCTACACCTTC	CSVEVGLGYTF
.	many	TRBV15	TRBJ1-1	TGTGCCACCAGCAGAGCCCTGGGCATGAACACTGAAGCTTTCTTT	CATSRALGMNTEAFF
TRBD1	many	TRBV25-1	TRBJ1-5	TGTGCCAGCAGTGAGGGACAGGGAATCAATCAGCCCCAGCATTTT	CASSEGQGINQPQHF